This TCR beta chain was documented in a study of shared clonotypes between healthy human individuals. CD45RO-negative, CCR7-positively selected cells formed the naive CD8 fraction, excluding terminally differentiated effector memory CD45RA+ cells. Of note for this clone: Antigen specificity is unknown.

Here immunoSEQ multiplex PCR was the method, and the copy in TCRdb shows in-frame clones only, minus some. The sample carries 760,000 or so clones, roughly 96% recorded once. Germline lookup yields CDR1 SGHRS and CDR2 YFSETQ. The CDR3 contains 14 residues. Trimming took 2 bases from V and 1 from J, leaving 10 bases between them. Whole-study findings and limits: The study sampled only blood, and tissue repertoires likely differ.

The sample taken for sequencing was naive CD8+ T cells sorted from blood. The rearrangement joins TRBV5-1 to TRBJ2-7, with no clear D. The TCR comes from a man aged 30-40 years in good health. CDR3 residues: CASSLSDSSYEQYF. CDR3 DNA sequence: TGCGCCAGCAGCTTAAGCGATAGTTCCTACGAGCAGTACTTC.